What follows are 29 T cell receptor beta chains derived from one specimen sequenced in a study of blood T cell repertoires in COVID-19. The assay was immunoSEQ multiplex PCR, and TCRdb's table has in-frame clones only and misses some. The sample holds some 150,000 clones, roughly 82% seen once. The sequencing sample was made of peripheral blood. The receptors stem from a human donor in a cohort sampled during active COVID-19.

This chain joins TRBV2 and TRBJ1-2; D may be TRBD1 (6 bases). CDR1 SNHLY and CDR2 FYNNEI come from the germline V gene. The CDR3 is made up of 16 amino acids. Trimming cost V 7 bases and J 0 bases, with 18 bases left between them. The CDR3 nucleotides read TGTGCCAGCACCGATGTGAGGACAGCAACTAACTATGGCTACACCTTC. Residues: CASTDVRTATNYGYTF.

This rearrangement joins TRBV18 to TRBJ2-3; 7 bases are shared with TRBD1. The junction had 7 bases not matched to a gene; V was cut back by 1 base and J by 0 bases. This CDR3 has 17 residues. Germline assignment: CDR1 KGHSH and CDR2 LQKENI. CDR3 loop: CASSPLVTGWSTDTQYF. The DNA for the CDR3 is TGTGCCAGCTCACCACTTGTGACAGGGTGGAGCACAGATACGCAGTATTTT.

The CDR3 nucleotides read TGCGCCAGCAGCCCCGGGACAGGGGTTCAGCCCCAGCATTTT. It is translated as CASSPGTGVQPQHF. V usage is TRBV5-1 and J usage is TRBJ1-5; TRBD1 agrees at 10 bases. From germline, CDR1 is SGHRS and CDR2 YFSETQ. Trimming cost V 4 bases and J 6 bases; bases outside gene matches: 4. The CDR3 consists of 14 residues.

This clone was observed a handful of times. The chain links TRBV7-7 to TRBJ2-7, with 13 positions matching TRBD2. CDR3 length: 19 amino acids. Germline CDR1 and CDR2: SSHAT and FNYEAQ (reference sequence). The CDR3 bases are TGTGCTAGCAGCTTAGTGGGACTAGCGGGATTGTCTTGTTCCTACGAGCAGTACGTC. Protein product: CASSLVGLAGLSCSYEQYV.

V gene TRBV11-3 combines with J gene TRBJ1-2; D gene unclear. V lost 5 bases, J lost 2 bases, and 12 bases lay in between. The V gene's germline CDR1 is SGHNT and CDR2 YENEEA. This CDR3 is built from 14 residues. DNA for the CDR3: TGTGCCAGCAGCCCCCGGGATTTCAACTATGGCTACACCTTC. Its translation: CASSPRDFNYGYTF.

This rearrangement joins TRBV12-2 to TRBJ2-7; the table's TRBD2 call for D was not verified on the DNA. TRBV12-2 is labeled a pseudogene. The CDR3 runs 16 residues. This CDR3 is CASRLRRSGEEYEQYV. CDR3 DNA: TGTGCAAGTCGCTTACGGCGATCGGGAGAGGAGTACGAGCAGTACGTC.

CDR3: CASSYSGTSGYDEQFF. For the CDR3, the DNA is TGTGCCAGCAGTTACTCTGGGACTAGCGGGTATGATGAGCAGTTCTTC. V is TRBV6-2 or TRBV6-3 and J is TRBJ2-1; 12 bases fit TRBD2. The V gene's germline CDR1 is MNHEY and CDR2 SVGEGT. V was pared by 0 bases and J by 8 bases, with 5 bases of the junction left unmatched. This CDR3 spans 16 amino acids.

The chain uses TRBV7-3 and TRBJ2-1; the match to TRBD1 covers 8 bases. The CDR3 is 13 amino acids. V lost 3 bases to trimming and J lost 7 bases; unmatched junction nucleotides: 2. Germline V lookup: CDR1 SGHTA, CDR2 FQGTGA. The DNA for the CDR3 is TGTGCCAGCAGCTTGGACAGGGAGAATGAGCAGTTCTTC. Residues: CASSLDRENEQFF.

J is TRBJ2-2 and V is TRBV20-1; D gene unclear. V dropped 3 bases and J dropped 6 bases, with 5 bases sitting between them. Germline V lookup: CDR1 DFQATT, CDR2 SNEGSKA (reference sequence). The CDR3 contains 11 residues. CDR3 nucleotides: TGCAGTGCTAGTTTATCCGGGGAGCTGTTTTTT. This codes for CSASLSGELFF.

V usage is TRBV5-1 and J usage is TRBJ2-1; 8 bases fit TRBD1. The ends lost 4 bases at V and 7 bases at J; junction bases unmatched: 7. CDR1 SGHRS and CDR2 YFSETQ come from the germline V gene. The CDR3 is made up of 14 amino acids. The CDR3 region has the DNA TGCGCCAGCAGCGAGGACAGGGTGGGAAATGAGCAGTTCTTC. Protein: CASSEDRVGNEQFF.

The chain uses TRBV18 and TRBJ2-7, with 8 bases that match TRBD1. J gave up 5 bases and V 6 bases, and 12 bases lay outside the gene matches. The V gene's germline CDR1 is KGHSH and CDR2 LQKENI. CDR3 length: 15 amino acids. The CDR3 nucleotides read TGTGCCAGCTCCCTCATGCAGGGGGCATTCGACGAGCAGTACTTC. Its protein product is CASSLMQGAFDEQYF.

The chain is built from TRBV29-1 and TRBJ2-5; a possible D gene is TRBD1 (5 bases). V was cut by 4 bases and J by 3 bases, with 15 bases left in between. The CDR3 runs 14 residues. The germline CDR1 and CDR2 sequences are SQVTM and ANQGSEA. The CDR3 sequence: CSVVGAAGEETQYF. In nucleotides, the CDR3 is TGCAGCGTTGTAGGGGCAGCTGGGGAAGAGACCCAGTACTTC.

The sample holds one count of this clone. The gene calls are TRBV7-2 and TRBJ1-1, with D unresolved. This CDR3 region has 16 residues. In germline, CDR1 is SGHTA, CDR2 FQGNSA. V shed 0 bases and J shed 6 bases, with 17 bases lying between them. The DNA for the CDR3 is TGTGCCAGCAGCTTAGCCACAGCATCGTTTTTTCCTGAAGCTTTCTTT. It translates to CASSLATASFFPEAFF.

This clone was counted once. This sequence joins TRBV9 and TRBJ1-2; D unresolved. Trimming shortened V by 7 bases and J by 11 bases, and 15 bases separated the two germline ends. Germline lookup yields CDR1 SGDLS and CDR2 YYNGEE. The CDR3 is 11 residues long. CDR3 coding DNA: TGTGCCAGCCGACGAGCAGGCTGGTACACCTTC. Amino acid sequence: CASRRAGWYTF.

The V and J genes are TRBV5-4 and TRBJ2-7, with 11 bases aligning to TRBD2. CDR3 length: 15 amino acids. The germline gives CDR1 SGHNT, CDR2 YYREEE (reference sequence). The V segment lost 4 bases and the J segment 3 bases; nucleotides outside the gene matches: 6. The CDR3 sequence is CASSLLAGGNYEQYF. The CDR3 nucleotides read TGTGCCAGCAGCCTATTAGCGGGGGGGAACTACGAGCAGTACTTC. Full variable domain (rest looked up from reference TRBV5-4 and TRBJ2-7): ETGVTQSPTHLIKTRGQQVTLRCSSQSGHNTVSWYQQALGQGPQFIFQYYREEENGRGNFPPRFSGLQFPNYSSELNVNALELDDSALYLCASSLLAGGNYEQYFGPGTRLTVT.

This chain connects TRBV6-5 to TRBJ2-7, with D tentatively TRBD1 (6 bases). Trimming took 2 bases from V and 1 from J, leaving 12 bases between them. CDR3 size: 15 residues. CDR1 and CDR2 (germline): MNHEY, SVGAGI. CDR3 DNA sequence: TGTGCCAGCAGTTACCTCGTAGGACAGTCCTACGAGCAGTACTTC. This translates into CASSYLVGQSYEQYF.

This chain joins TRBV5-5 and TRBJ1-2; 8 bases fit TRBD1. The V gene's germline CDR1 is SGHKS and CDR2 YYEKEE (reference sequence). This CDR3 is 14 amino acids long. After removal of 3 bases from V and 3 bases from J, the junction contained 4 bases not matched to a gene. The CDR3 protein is CASSWTGSDYGYTF. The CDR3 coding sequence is TGTGCCAGCAGCTGGACAGGGTCGGACTATGGCTACACCTTC.

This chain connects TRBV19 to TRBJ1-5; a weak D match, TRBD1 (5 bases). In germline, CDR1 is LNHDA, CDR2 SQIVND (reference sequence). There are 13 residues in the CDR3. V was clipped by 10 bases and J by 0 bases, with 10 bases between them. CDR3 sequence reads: CAIGAVSNQPQHF. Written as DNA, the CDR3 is TGTGCCATAGGGGCAGTTAGCAATCAGCCCCAGCATTTT.

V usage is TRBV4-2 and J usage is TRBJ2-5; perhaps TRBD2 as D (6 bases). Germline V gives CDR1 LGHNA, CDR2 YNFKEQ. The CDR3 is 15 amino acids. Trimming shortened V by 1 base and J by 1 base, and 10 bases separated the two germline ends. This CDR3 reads CASSQGPGAQETQYF. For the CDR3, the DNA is TGTGCCAGCAGCCAAGGTCCGGGAGCCCAAGAGACCCAGTACTTC.

For the CDR3, the DNA is TGTGCCAGCAGCGGAGCGGGAGGGCCTCCCGATACGCAGTATTTT. Protein: CASSGAGGPPDTQYF. The chain uses TRBV7-6 and TRBJ2-3, with 10 bases aligning to TRBD2. V gave up 5 bases and J gave up 6 bases; unmatched junction bases: 8. There are 15 residues in the CDR3. Germline CDR1 is SGHVS and CDR2 is FNYEAQ. Full variable domain (missing parts from reference TRBV7-6 and TRBJ2-3): GAGVSQSPRYKVTKRGQDVALRCDPISGHVSLYWYRQALGQGPEFLTYFNYEAQQDKSGLPNDRFSAERPEGSISTLTIQRTEQRDSAMYRCASSGAGGPPDTQYFGPGTRLTVL.

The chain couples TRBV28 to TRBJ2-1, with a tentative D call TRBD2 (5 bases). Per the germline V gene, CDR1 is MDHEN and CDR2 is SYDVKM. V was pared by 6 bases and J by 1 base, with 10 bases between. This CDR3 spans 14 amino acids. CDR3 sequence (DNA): TGTGCCAGCAGGTCGGGGTATTCCTACAATGAGCAGTTCTTC. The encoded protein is CASRSGYSYNEQFF. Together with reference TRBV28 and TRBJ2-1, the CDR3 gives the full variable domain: DVKVTQSSRYLVKRTGEKVFLECVQDMDHENMFWYRQDPGLGLRLIYFSYDVKMKEKGDIPEGYSVSREKKERFSLILESASTNQTSMYLCASRSGYSYNEQFFGPGTRLTVL.

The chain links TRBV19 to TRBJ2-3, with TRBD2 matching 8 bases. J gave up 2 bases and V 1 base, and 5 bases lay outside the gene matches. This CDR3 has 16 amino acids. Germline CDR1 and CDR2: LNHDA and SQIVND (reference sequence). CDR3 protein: CASSIVSGGITDTQYF. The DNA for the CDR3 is TGTGCCAGTAGTATAGTCAGCGGGGGTATCACAGATACGCAGTATTTT. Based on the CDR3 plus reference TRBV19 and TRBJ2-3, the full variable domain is DGGITQSPKYLFRKEGQNVTLSCEQNLNHDAMYWYRQDPGQGLRLIYYSQIVNDFQKGDIAEGYSVSREKKESFPLTVTSAQKNPTAFYLCASSIVSGGITDTQYFGPGTRLTVL.

The CDR3 DNA sequence: TGTGCCATCAGTGTCCGCGAGCAGTACTTC. This codes for CAISVREQYF. The chain recombines TRBV10-3 with TRBJ2-7; D not certain. The CDR3 totals 10 residues. Germline V lookup: CDR1 ENHRY, CDR2 SYGVKD. V was cut by 4 bases and J by 6 bases, with 4 bases left in between.

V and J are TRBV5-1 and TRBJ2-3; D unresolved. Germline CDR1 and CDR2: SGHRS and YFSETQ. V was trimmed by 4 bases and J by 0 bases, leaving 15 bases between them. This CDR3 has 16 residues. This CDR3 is CASSLAGSASTDTQYF. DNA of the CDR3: TGCGCCAGCAGCCTTGCAGGCTCCGCCAGCACAGATACGCAGTATTTT.

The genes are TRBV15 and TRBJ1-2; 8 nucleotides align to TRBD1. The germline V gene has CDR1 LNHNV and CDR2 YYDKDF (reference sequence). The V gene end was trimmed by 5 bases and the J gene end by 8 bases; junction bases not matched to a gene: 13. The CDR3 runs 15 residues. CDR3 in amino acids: CATSVDRGIISGYTF. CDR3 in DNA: TGTGCCACCAGCGTCGACAGGGGAATCATCTCGGGCTACACCTTC.

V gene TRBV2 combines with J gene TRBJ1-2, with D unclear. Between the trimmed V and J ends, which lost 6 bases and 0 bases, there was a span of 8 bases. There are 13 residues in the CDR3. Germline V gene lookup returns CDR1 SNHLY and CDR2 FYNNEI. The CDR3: CASSTDSNYGYTF. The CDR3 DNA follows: TGTGCCAGCAGCACCGACTCTAACTATGGCTACACCTTC.

DNA for the CDR3: TGTGCCAGCAGAGAGGGGGCCAACGTCCTGACTTTC. Protein: CASREGANVLTF. The chain employs TRBV27 and TRBJ2-6; unclear D gene. The CDR3 consists of 12 residues. The V end lost 6 bases, the J end lost 4 bases, and 4 bases lay between the germline ends. The V gene's germline CDR1 is MNHEY and CDR2 SMNVEV (reference sequence).

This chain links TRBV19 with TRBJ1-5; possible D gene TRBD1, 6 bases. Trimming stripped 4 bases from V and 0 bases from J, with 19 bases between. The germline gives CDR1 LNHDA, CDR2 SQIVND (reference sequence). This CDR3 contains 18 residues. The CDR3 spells CASSTKGQPVYSNQPQHF. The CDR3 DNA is TGTGCCAGTAGTACAAAAGGACAGCCCGTCTATAGCAATCAGCCCCAGCATTTT.

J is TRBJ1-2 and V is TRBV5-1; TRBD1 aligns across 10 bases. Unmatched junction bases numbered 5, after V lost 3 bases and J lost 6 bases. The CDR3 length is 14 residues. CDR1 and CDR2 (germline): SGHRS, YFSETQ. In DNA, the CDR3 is TGCGCCAGCAGCTACGGGACAGGGGAGGATGGCTACACCTTC. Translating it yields CASSYGTGEDGYTF.